The present TCR beta chain was sequenced within a study of cytomegalovirus exposure and HLA in healthy donors. In germline, CDR1 is SEHNR, CDR2 FQNEAQ (reference sequence). V gave up 5 bases and J gave up 2 bases, with 16 bases separating them. This CDR3 comprises 15 residues. In the PCR, 60 Vbeta and 13 Jbeta primers were used. Here immunoSEQ multiplex PCR was the method, and the copy in TCRdb shows in-frame clones only, minus some. The sample holds around 80,000 clones, 78% seen once. Note on this clone: Antigen: not known.

Study results and limitations: In a later analysis, roughly 17,000 TCR beta sequences were associated with HLA alleles at 0.05 false discovery rate.

The rearrangement joins TRBV7-9 to TRBJ2-7, with D hard to call. The TCR sequence derives from a man aged 35 to 55 in good health and CMV-seronegative. Sequencing was done on a sample of PBMCs. CDR3 amino acids: CASSLRVGSTYEQYF. The DNA for the CDR3 is TGTGCCAGCAGCCTCCGCGTTGGTTCGACCTACGAGCAGTACTTC.